This T cell receptor beta chain was identified in a study of blood T cell repertoires in COVID-19. Profiled with immunoSEQ multiplex PCR; TCRdb holds only in-frame clones, not every one. The sample lists about 85,000 clones, 82% occurring once. Germline loops: CDR1 SGHRS, CDR2 YFSETQ. The CDR3 runs 17 residues. Between the trimmed V and J ends, which lost 4 bases and 1 base, there was a span of 20 bases. J is TRBJ2-5 and V is TRBV5-1; tentatively, D is TRBD2 (6 bases). The specimen sequenced was peripheral blood. The receptor comes from an elderly woman with acute or convalescent COVID-19. CDR3: CASSPEPGLPTQETQYF. The CDR3 nucleotides read TGCGCCAGCAGCCCCGAGCCGGGACTTCCTACCCAAGAGACCCAGTACTTC.